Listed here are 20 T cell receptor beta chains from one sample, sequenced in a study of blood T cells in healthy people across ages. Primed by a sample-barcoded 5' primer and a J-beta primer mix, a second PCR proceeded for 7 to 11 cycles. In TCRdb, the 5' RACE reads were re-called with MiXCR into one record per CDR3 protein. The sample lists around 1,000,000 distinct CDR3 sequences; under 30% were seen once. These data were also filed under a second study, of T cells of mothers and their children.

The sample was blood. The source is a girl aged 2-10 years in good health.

CDR3 DNA sequence: TGCAGTGCTAGAGATTTTTTGGGACAGGGGTTGGTGAACACTGAAGCTTTCTTT. This translates into CSARDFLGQGLVNTEAFF. This chain connects TRBV20-1 to TRBJ1-1, with 10 bases identical to TRBD1. With 0 bases clipped from V and 0 bases from J, the junction kept 10 bases outside the gene matches. The length of the CDR3 is 18 residues. Germline assignment: CDR1 DFQATT and CDR2 SNEGSKA (reference sequence).

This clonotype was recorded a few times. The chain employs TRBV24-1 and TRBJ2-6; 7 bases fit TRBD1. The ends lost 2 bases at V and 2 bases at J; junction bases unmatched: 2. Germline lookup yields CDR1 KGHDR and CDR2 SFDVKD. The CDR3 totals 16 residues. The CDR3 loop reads CATSDSTGTGANVLTF. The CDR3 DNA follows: TGTGCCACCAGTGATTCGACAGGGACTGGGGCCAACGTCCTGACTTTC.

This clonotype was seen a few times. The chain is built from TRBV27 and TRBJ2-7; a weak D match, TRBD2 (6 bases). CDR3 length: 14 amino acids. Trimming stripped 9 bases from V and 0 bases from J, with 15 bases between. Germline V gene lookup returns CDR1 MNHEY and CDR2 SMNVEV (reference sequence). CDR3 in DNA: TGTGCCAGTGGAGAACCGGGACTCTCCTACGAGCAGTACTTC. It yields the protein CASGEPGLSYEQYF.

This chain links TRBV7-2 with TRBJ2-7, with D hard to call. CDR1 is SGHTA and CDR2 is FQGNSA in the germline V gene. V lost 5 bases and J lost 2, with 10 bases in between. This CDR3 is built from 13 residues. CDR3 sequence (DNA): TGTGCCAGCAGCCACCTGGGTCCCTACGAGCAGTACTTC. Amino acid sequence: CASSHLGPYEQYF.

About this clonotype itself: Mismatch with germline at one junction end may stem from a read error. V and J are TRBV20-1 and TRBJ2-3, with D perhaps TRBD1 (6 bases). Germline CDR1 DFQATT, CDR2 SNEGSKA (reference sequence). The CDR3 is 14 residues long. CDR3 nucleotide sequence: TGCAGTGCTAGTCGGTGGGGGCCCCAGGATACGCGGTATTTT. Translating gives CSASRWGPQDTRYF.

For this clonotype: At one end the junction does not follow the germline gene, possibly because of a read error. The CDR3 protein is CSVRGGGSSYNEQLF. As DNA, the CDR3 is TGCAGCGTTCGCGGCGGAGGCAGCTCCTACAATGAGCAGCTCTTC. The chain carries TRBV29-1 and TRBJ2-1, with a tentative D call TRBD2 (5 bases). Germline V gene lookup returns CDR1 SQVTM and CDR2 ANQGSEA. The CDR3 spans 15 residues.

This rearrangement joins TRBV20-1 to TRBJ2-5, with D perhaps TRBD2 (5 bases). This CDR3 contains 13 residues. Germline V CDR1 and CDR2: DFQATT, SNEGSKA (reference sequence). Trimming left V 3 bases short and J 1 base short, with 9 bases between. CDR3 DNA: TGCAGTGCTAGCCAGACTACCCAAGAGACCCAGTACTTC. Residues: CSASQTTQETQYF.

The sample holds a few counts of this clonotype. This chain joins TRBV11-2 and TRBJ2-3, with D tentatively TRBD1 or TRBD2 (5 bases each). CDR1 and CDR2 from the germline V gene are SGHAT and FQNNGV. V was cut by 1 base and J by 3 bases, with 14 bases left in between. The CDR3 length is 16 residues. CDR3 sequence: CASSLGVVRETDTQYF. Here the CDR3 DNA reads TGTGCCAGCAGCTTAGGGGTGGTCAGGGAGACAGATACGCAGTATTTT.

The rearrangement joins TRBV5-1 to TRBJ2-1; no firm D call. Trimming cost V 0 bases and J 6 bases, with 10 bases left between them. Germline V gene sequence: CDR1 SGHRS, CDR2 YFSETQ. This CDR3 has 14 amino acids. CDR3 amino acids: CASSLVSRANEQFF. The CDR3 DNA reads TGCGCCAGCAGCTTGGTATCAAGGGCCAATGAGCAGTTCTTC.

The CDR3, as DNA: TGTGCCAGCAGGTCCTTGCCGGGACAGGGGAGGGCTGAAGCTTTCTTT. Its translation is CASRSLPGQGRAEAFF. The genes are TRBV6-1 and TRBJ1-1, with 10 bases identical to TRBD1. J was trimmed by 6 bases and V by 6 bases; bases with no gene match: 13. The CDR3 loop spans 16 amino acids. CDR1 and CDR2 from the germline V gene are MNHNS and SASEGT.

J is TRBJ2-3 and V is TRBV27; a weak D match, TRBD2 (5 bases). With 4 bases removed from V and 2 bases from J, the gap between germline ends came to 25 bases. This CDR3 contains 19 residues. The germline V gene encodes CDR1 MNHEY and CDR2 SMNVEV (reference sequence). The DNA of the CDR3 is TGTGCCAGCAGTTCGGAGGTGATAGAGGGCCCGGACCCCACAGATACGCAGTATTTT. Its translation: CASSSEVIEGPDPTDTQYF.

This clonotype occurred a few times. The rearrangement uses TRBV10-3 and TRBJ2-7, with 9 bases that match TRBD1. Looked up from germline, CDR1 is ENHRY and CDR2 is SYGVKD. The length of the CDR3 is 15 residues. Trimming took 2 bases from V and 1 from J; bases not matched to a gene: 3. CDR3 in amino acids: CAISERDRVSYEQYF. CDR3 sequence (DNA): TGTGCCATCAGTGAGAGGGACAGGGTATCCTACGAGCAGTACTTC.

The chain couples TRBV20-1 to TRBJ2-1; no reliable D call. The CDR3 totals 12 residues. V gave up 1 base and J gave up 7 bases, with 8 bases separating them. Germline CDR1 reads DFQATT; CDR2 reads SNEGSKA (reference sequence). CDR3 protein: CSARVVVNEQFF. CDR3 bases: TGCAGTGCTAGAGTCGTGGTAAATGAGCAGTTCTTC.

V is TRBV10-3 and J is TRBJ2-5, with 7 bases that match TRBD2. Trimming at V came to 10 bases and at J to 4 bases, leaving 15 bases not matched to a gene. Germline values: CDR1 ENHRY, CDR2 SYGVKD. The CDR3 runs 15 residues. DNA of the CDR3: TGTGCCACCGAGCTCGAAGCGGGAATTACAGAGACCCAGTACTTC. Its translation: CATELEAGITETQYF.

The CDR3 DNA follows: TGTGCCAGCGCCGGGACACGAGGTCCCCAAGAGACCCAGTACTTC. This sequence encodes CASAGTRGPQETQYF. This rearrangement joins TRBV7-2 to TRBJ2-5; D possibly corresponds to TRBD1 (6 bases). The germline V gene encodes CDR1 SGHTA and CDR2 FQGNSA. This CDR3 contains 15 residues. Trimming removed 8 bases from V and 1 base from J, with 17 bases in between.

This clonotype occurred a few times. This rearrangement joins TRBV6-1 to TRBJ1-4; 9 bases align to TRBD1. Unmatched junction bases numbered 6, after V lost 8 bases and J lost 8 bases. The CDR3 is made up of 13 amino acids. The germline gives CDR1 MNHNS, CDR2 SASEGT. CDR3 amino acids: CASLGQGWEKLFF. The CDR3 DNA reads TGTGCCAGCCTTGGACAGGGGTGGGAAAAACTGTTTTTT.

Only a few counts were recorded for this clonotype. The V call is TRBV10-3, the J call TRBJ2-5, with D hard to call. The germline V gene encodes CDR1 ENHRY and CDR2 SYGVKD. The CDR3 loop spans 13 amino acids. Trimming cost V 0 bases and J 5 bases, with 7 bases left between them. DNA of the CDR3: TGTGCCATCAGTGAGTCGACCATGGAGACCCAGTACTTC. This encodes CAISESTMETQYF.

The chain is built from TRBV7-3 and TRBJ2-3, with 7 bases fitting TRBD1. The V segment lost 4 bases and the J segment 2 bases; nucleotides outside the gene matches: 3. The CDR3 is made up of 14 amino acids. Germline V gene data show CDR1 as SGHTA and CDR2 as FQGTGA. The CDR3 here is CASSSGQPTDTQYF. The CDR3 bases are TGTGCCAGCAGCTCGGGACAGCCCACAGATACGCAGTATTTT.

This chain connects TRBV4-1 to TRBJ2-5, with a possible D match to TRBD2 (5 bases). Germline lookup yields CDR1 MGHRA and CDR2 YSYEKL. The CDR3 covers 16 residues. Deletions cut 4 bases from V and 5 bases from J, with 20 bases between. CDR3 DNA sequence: TGCGCCAGCAGCCCATTGGATGGGCCTAGCATGGAGACCCAGTACTTC. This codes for CASSPLDGPSMETQYF.

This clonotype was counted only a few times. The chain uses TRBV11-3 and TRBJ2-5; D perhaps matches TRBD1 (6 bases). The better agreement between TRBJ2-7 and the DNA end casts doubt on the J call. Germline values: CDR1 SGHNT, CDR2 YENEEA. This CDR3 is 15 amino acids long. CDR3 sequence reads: CASSHVVDRTYEQYF. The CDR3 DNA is TGTGCCAGCAGCCACGTAGTTGACAGGACCTACGAGCAGTACTTC.